The following is a TCR beta chain sequence with its context. The templates were synthetic TCR analogs, and they were spiked into each PCR. Method: immunoSEQ multiplex PCR; TCRdb's copy keeps in-frame clones and lacks some. The sample carries about 93,000 clones, nearly 90% recorded once. Time point meaning: pretreatment peripheral blood. The diagnosis in patients was locally advanced or metastatic urothelial carcinoma. There were between 1 and 8 samples from each patient, taken pretreatment and on-treatment. This sample is part of a study of PD-L1 blockade in urothelial cancer. Background on the study: The study recovered a median of around 130,000 T cells per blood sample.

Between the trimmed V and J ends, which lost 5 bases and 3 bases, there was a span of 23 bases. The CDR3 is 17 amino acids. The germline V gene has CDR1 MNHEY and CDR2 SMNVEV (reference sequence). The source material was PBMCs, sampled around atezolizumab (anti-PD-L1) treatment. V and J are TRBV27 and TRBJ2-7; TRBD2 might be the D (6 bases). This TCR came from a man aged 60-69 years with urothelial cancer. Here the CDR3 DNA reads TGTGCCAGCAGTCTGGGACGGCCCCCTGTAGCGGTCTACGAGCAGTACTTC. Amino acid sequence: CASSLGRPPVAVYEQYF.